The 4 T cell receptor beta chains listed next were all sequenced from one sample in a study of TIL therapy for anti-PD-1-resistant metastatic lung cancer. The libraries were made with immunoSEQ v3. The protocol was immunoSEQ multiplex PCR, while the TCRdb copy is restricted to in-frame clones and leaves out a portion. This sample has some 52,000 clones, with around 79% found just once. Stated time point: pre-treatment sample, taken before nivolumab and TIL therapy. The sample consisted of blood, taken at baseline. These receptors were collected from a woman aged 30 to 85 with non-small cell lung cancer.

The chain employs TRBV7-7 and TRBJ2-3, with 7 bases matching TRBD2. Trimming removed 5 bases from V and 1 base from J; junction bases left unmatched: 6. Per germline, CDR1 SSHAT and CDR2 FNYEAQ (reference sequence). This CDR3 has 15 amino acids. CDR3 amino acids: CASSAGVWGTDTQYF. The DNA for the CDR3 is TGTGCCAGCAGCGCGGGGGTATGGGGCACAGATACGCAGTATTTT. The whole variable domain, remainder taken from reference TRBV7-7 and TRBJ2-3, is GAGVSQSPRYKVTKRGQDVTLRCDPISSHATLYWYQQALGQGPEFLTYFNYEAQPDKSGLPSDRFSAERPEGSISTLTIQRTEQRDSAMYRCASSAGVWGTDTQYFGPGTRLTVL.

V and J are TRBV5-1 and TRBJ1-1; tentative D call: TRBD1 (6 bases). There are 13 residues in the CDR3. CDR1 is SGHRS, CDR2 YFSETQ, per germline. With 2 bases removed from V and 8 bases from J, the gap between germline ends came to 13 bases. For the CDR3, the DNA is TGCGCCAGCAGCTTATACACCGACAGGGAAGCTTTCTTT. Its translation: CASSLYTDREAFF.

V and J are TRBV2 and TRBJ2-6; D is unclear. Germline CDR1 reads SNHLY; CDR2 reads FYNNEI. The CDR3 runs 16 residues. V gave up 2 bases and J gave up 2 bases, with 10 bases separating them. The CDR3 protein is CASSELGVAGANVLTF. The DNA for the CDR3 is TGTGCCAGCAGTGAACTAGGAGTTGCTGGGGCCAACGTCCTGACTTTC.

The chain links TRBV7-2 to TRBJ1-5; the D gene is possibly TRBD1 (5 bases). The CDR3 extends over 14 amino acids. Trimming pared 1 base from V and 9 bases from J, leaving 13 bases between. Germline V gene lookup returns CDR1 SGHTA and CDR2 FQGNSA. The DNA of the CDR3 is TGTGCCAGCAGCTTAGGGGGCGAGGGTGGGCCCCAGCATTTT. Its protein is CASSLGGEGGPQHF.